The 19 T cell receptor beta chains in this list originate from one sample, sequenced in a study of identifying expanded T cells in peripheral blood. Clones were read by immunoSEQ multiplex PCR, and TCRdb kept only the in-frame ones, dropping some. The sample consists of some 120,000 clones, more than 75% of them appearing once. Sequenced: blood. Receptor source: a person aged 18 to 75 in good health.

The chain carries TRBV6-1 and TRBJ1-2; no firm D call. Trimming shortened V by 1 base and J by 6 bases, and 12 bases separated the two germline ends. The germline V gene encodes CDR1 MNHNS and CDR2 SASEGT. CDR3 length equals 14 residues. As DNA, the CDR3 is TGTGCCAGCAGTGAAGTGGGGTTGGGTCATGGCTACACCTTC. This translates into CASSEVGLGHGYTF.

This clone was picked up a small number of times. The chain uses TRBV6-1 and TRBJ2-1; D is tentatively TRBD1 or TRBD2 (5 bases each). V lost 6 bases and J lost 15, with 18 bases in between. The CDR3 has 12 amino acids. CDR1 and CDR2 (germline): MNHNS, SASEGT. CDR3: CASRATRDQRFF. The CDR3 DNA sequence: TGTGCCAGCAGGGCCACCAGGGACCAGAGGTTCTTC.

In DNA form, the CDR3 reads TGCGCCAGCAGCCAGACCAGGGGAGGTGCTGAAGCTTTCTTT. Protein sequence: CASSQTRGGAEAFF. The chain carries TRBV4-3 and TRBJ1-1; D might be TRBD1 (6 bases). This CDR3 has 14 residues. Trimming took 3 bases from V and 6 from J, leaving 14 bases between them. Germline CDR1 and CDR2: LGHNA and YSLEER.

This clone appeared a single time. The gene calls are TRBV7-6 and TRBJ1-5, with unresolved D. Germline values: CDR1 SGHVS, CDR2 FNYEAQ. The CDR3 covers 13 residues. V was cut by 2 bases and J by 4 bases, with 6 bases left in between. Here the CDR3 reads CASSLWENQPQHF. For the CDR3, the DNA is TGTGCCAGCAGCTTATGGGAGAATCAGCCCCAGCATTTT.

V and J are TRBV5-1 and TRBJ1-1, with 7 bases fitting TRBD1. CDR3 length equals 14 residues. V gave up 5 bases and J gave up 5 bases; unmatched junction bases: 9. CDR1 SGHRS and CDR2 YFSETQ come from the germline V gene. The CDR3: CASRKWTGETEAFF. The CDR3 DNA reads TGCGCCAGCAGAAAGTGGACAGGTGAGACTGAAGCTTTCTTT. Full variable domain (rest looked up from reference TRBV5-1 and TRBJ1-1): KAGVTQTPRYLIKTRGQQVTLSCSPISGHRSVSWYQQTPGQGLQFLFEYFSETQRNKGNFPGRFSGRQFSNSRSEMNVSTLELGDSALYLCASRKWTGETEAFFGQGTRLTVV.

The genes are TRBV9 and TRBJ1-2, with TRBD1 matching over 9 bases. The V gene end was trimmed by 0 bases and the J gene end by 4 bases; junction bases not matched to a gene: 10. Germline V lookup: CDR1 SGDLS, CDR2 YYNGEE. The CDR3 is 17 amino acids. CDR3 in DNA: TGTGCCAGCAGCGTAGGGACAGGGGCAATCGTAACCTATGGCTACACCTTC. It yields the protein CASSVGTGAIVTYGYTF.

CDR3: CASSEPGTGGPTDTQYF. CDR3 DNA: TGTGCCAGCAGCGAACCAGGGACAGGGGGTCCCACAGATACGCAGTATTTT. The chain employs TRBV13 and TRBJ2-3; the match to TRBD1 covers 11 bases. CDR1 is PRHDT, CDR2 FYEKMQ, per germline (reference sequence). The CDR3 is 17 amino acids. The ends lost 5 bases at V and 2 bases at J; junction bases unmatched: 9. Filled out from reference TRBV13 and TRBJ2-3, the complete variable domain reads AAGVIQSPRHLIKEKRETATLKCYPIPRHDTVYWYQQGPGQDPQFLISFYEKMQSDKGSIPDRFSAQQFSDYHSELNMSSLELGDSALYFCASSEPGTGGPTDTQYFGPGTRLTVL.

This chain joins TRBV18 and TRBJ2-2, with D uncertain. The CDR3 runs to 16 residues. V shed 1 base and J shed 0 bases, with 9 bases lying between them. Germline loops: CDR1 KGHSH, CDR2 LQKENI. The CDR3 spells CASSPLDIPNTGELFF. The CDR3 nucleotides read TGTGCCAGCTCACCACTCGACATTCCGAACACCGGGGAGCTGTTTTTT.

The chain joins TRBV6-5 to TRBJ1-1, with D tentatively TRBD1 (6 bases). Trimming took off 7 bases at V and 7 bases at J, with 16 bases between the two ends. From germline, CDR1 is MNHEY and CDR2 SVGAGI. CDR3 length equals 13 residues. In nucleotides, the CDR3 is TGTGCCAGCATTCTGACAGGTGGTCATGAAGCTTTCTTT. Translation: CASILTGGHEAFF.

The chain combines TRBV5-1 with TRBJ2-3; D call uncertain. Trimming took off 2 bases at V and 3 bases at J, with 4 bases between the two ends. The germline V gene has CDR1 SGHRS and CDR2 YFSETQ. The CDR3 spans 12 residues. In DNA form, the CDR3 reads TGCGCCAGCAGCTTCAGTACAGATACGCAGTATTTT. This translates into CASSFSTDTQYF.

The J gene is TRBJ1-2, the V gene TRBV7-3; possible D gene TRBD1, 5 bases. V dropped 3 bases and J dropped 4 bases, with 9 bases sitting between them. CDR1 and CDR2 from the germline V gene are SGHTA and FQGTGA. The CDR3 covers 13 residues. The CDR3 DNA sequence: TGTGCCAGCAGCTTCCAGGGAGCCTATGGCTACACCTTC. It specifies CASSFQGAYGYTF.

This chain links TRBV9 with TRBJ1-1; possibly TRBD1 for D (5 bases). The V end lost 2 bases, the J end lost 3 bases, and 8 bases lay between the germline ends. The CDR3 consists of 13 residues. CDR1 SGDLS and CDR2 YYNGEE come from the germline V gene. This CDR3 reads CASSVGGYTEAFF. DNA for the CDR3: TGTGCCAGCAGCGTGGGGGGGTACACTGAAGCTTTCTTT.

This CDR3 reads CASSFQETQYF. The CDR3 DNA reads TGTGCCAGCAGCTTCCAGGAGACCCAGTACTTC. The chain recombines TRBV5-6 with TRBJ2-5, with D uncertain. Trimming cost V 2 bases and J 5 bases, with 4 bases left between them. CDR1 is SGHDT and CDR2 is YYEEEE in the germline V gene. The CDR3 extends over 11 amino acids.

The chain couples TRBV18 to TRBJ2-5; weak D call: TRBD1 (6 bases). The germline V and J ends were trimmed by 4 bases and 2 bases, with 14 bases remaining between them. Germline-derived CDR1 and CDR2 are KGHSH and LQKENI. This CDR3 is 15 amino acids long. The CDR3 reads CASSREGTRQETQYF. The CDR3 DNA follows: TGTGCCAGCTCACGAGAGGGGACAAGACAAGAGACCCAGTACTTC. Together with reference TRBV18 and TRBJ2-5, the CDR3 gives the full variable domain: NAGVMQNPRHLVRRRGQEARLRCSPMKGHSHVYWYRQLPEEGLKFMVYLQKENIIDESGMPKERFSAEFPKEGPSILRIQQVVRGDSAAYFCASSREGTRQETQYFGPGTRLLVL.

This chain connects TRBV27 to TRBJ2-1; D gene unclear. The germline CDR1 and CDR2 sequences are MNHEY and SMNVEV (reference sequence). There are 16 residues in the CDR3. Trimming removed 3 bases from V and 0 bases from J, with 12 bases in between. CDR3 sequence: CASSLVLPSSYNEQFF. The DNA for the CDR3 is TGTGCCAGCAGTTTGGTACTACCTAGCTCCTACAATGAGCAGTTCTTC.

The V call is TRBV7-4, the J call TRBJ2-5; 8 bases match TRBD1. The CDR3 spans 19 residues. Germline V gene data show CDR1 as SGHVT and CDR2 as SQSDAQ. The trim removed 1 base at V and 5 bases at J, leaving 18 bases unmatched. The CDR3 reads CASSLGYPGTGPQGETQYF. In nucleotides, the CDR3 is TGTGCCAGCAGCTTAGGGTATCCCGGGACAGGCCCTCAGGGGGAGACCCAGTACTTC.

CDR3 sequence (DNA): TGTGCCAGCAGCTTAGGCGGGCGAGGGATGAATTCACCCCTCCACTTT. The encoded protein is CASSLGGRGMNSPLHF. The V and J genes are TRBV11-2 and TRBJ1-6; D uncertain. CDR1 SGHAT and CDR2 FQNNGV come from the germline V gene. The CDR3 runs to 16 residues. V lost 1 base and J lost 7, with 14 bases in between. Variable domain in full (rest from reference TRBV11-2 and TRBJ1-6): EAGVAQSPRYKIIEKRQSVAFWCNPISGHATLYWYQQILGQGPKLLIQFQNNGVVDDSQLPKDRFSAERLKGVDSTLKIQPAKLEDSAVYLCASSLGGRGMNSPLHFGNGTRLTVT.

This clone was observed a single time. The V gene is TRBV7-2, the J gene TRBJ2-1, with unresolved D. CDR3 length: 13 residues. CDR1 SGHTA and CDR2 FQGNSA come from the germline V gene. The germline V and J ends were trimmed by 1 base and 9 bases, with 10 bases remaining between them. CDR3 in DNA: TGTGCCAGCAGCTTAGTCGGTCGCGGTGAGCAGTTCTTC. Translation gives CASSLVGRGEQFF.

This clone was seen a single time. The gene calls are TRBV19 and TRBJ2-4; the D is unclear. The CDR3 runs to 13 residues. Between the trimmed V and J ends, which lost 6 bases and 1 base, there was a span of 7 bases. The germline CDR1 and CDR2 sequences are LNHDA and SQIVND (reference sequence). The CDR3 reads CASSITAKNIQYF. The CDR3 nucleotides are TGTGCCAGTAGCATAACTGCCAAAAACATTCAGTACTTC.